Below, 21 T cell receptor beta chains from the same sample are listed, as sequenced in a study of EBV T-cell therapy then PD-1 blockade in nasopharyngeal carcinoma. Treatment defined: AdE1-LMPpoly-expanded autologous EBV-specific T-cell therapy followed by anti-PD-1 nivolumab. The method was immunoSEQ multiplex PCR; TCRdb's version includes in-frame clones alone and lacks a portion of them. The repertoire includes more than 11,000 clones, under 90% of them detected once, and around 32% sits in the top ten. These receptors are not linked to any known antigen. Source: CD8+ T cells from blood, taken at day 105 from a patient whose treatment included autologous EBV-specific T cells and nivolumab. The receptors derive from a man in his forties with nasopharyngeal carcinoma.

The chain links TRBV25-1 to TRBJ1-2; D may be TRBD1 (6 bases). The CDR3 is made up of 13 amino acids. Germline CDR1 MGHDK, CDR2 SYGVNS. Trimming cost V 7 bases and J 6 bases, with 15 bases left between them. CDR3: CASTLTGSNGYTF. The DNA of the CDR3 is TGTGCCAGCACTCTTACAGGGTCGAATGGCTACACCTTC.

The gene calls are TRBV4-1 and TRBJ1-2; TRBD1 aligns across 8 bases. Per germline, CDR1 MGHRA and CDR2 YSYEKL. This CDR3 has 16 amino acids. Trimming at V came to 0 bases and at J to 8 bases, leaving 11 bases not matched to a gene. The CDR3 DNA follows: TGCGCCAGCAGCCAAGAGTGGACAGGGAATTTGGGGGGCTACACCTTC. Its translation is CASSQEWTGNLGGYTF.

CDR3 sequence reads: CASSFGGKGYTF. CDR3 sequence (DNA): TGTGCCAGCAGCTTCGGGGGAAAGGGCTACACCTTC. V usage is TRBV5-6 and J usage is TRBJ1-2, with a possible D match to TRBD1 (5 bases). The CDR3 sequence is 12 residues long. Germline V CDR1 and CDR2: SGHDT, YYEEEE. Deletions cut 2 bases from V and 8 bases from J, with 10 bases between.

The CDR3 protein is CSVEEDRDRGSAYEQYF. CDR3 nucleotide sequence: TGCAGCGTTGAAGAGGATCGGGACAGGGGTTCCGCGTACGAGCAGTACTTC. The J gene is TRBJ2-7, the V gene TRBV29-1, with 10 bases matching TRBD1. CDR3 size: 17 residues. V dropped 0 bases and J dropped 4; count of bases not matched to a gene: 12. Per germline, CDR1 SQVTM and CDR2 ANQGSEA.

Regarding this clone: This specimen includes other DNA sequences encoding the same CDR3. The chain uses TRBV6-5 and TRBJ1-2; D perhaps matches TRBD1 (5 bases). From germline, CDR1 is MNHEY and CDR2 SVGAGI. V was clipped by 8 bases and J by 4 bases, with 17 bases between them. The CDR3 is 14 residues long. This CDR3 reads CASSFQGGRYGYTF. CDR3 coding DNA: TGTGCCAGCTCCTTTCAGGGCGGACGCTATGGCTACACCTTC.

This clone was observed a handful of times. V usage is TRBV2 and J usage is TRBJ1-4; no definite D call. The germline gives CDR1 SNHLY, CDR2 FYNNEI. The length of the CDR3 is 14 residues. V gave up 1 base and J gave up 7 bases, with 10 bases separating them. This CDR3 is CASSEEFQVEKLFF. The CDR3 bases are TGTGCCAGCAGTGAAGAATTTCAAGTTGAAAAACTGTTTTTT. Variable domain in full (rest from reference TRBV2 and TRBJ1-4): EPEVTQTPSHQVTQMGQEVILRCVPISNHLYFYWYRQILGQKVEFLVSFYNNEISEKSEIFDDQFSVERPDGSNFTLKIRSTKLEDSAMYFCASSEEFQVEKLFFGSGTQLSVL.

Comments on this clone: The junction does not match germline at one end; this may be a read error. The chain recombines TRBV6-2 or TRBV6-3 with TRBJ2-4; no clear D. The CDR3 covers 13 residues. Germline-derived CDR1 and CDR2 are MNHEY and SVGEGT. CDR3 residues: CASSYSLPGPSHF. CDR3 nucleotide sequence: TGTGCCAGCAGTTACTCCCTGCCGGGCCCCTCTCACTTC.

The chain couples TRBV4-1 to TRBJ2-6; D call uncertain. The length of the CDR3 is 14 residues. Deletions cut 3 bases from V and 4 bases from J, with 7 bases between. Germline CDR1 reads MGHRA; CDR2 reads YSYEKL. The chain's CDR3 is CASSHNLGANVLTF. The CDR3 nucleotides are TGCGCCAGCAGCCATAATCTGGGGGCCAACGTCCTGACTTTC.

The chain combines TRBV28 with TRBJ2-5, with TRBD2 matching 11 bases. The germline V gene has CDR1 MDHEN and CDR2 SYDVKM. The CDR3 totals 16 residues. V lost 5 bases to trimming and J lost 0 bases; unmatched junction nucleotides: 5. CDR3 coding DNA: TGTGCCAGCAGTAGAATAGCGGGGGGGTACCAAGAGACCCAGTACTTC. This translates into CASSRIAGGYQETQYF.

V is TRBV7-8 and J is TRBJ2-3; TRBD1 aligns across 9 bases. The germline gives CDR1 SGHVS, CDR2 FQNEAQ. This CDR3 contains 17 residues. V dropped 3 bases and J dropped 6; count of bases not matched to a gene: 13. The CDR3 nucleotides read TGTGCCAGCAGCTTCCGCCTCAGGACAGGGGCGGGGGATACGCAGTATTTT. It translates to CASSFRLRTGAGDTQYF. The full variable domain, its missing parts supplied by reference TRBV7-8 and TRBJ2-3, is GAGVSQSPRYKVAKRGQDVALRCDPISGHVSLFWYQQALGQGPEFLTYFQNEAQLDKSGLPSDRFFAERPEGSVSTLKIQRTQQEDSAVYLCASSFRLRTGAGDTQYFGPGTRLTVL.

In DNA form, the CDR3 reads TGTGCCAGTAGTTTAGGGGTCACTGAAGCTTTCTTT. Protein product: CASSLGVTEAFF. The V call is TRBV19, the J call TRBJ1-1; D possibly corresponds to TRBD1 (5 bases). This CDR3 is 12 amino acids long. Trimming pared 5 bases from V and 4 bases from J, leaving 8 bases between. The germline V gene encodes CDR1 LNHDA and CDR2 SQIVND (reference sequence).

This rearrangement joins TRBV7-8 to TRBJ1-1; D uncertain. Per the germline V gene, CDR1 is SGHVS and CDR2 is FQNEAQ. The CDR3 totals 14 residues. V was cut by 2 bases and J by 0 bases, with 7 bases left in between. The CDR3 DNA follows: TGTGCCAGCAGCTTATGGGCCATGAACACTGAAGCTTTCTTT. Translating it yields CASSLWAMNTEAFF.

This clone was detected only a few times. V usage is TRBV20-1 and J usage is TRBJ1-2; the D gene is possibly TRBD1 (5 bases). From germline, CDR1 is DFQATT and CDR2 SNEGSKA (reference sequence). This CDR3 is 11 amino acids long. Between the trimmed V and J ends, which lost 0 bases and 12 bases, there was a span of 11 bases. The CDR3: CSARDGDPHTF. CDR3 coding DNA: TGCAGTGCTAGAGACGGGGACCCCCACACCTTC.

The genes are TRBV19 and TRBJ2-5; D call uncertain. Germline V gene data show CDR1 as LNHDA and CDR2 as SQIVND (reference sequence). This CDR3 region has 17 residues. Between the trimmed V and J ends, which lost 3 bases and 5 bases, there was a span of 22 bases. CDR3 in DNA: TGTGCCAGTAGTATTCCCCCCGGGTCTCCCGAAGCGGAGACCCAGTACTTC. Protein product: CASSIPPGSPEAETQYF.

The chain employs TRBV27 and TRBJ2-5, with no clear D. V lost 2 bases and J lost 1, with 5 bases in between. This CDR3 is built from 13 residues. From germline, CDR1 is MNHEY and CDR2 SMNVEV (reference sequence). The CDR3 coding sequence is TGTGCCAGCAGTTTACAGTTCCAAGAGACCCAGTACTTC. Residues: CASSLQFQETQYF.

The chain is built from TRBV9 and TRBJ2-2; TRBD2 matches at 10 bases. The CDR3 length is 17 residues. Germline CDR1 reads SGDLS; CDR2 reads YYNGEE. The V gene end was trimmed by 3 bases and the J gene end by 7 bases; junction bases not matched to a gene: 12. CDR3 residues: CASSALGSGGANGELFF. The CDR3 DNA is TGTGCCAGCAGCGCCTTGGGAAGCGGGGGGGCAAACGGGGAGCTGTTTTTT.

The chain is built from TRBV4-3 and TRBJ1-6, with D possibly TRBD1 on 5 matching bases. Germline V gives CDR1 LGHNA, CDR2 YSLEER. The CDR3 has 15 amino acids. With 0 bases removed from V and 7 bases from J, the gap between germline ends came to 10 bases. Here the CDR3 reads CASSQDIGGNSPLHF. CDR3 nucleotides: TGCGCCAGCAGCCAAGATATTGGGGGGAATTCACCCCTCCACTTT.

This chain joins TRBV6-5 and TRBJ2-7; 11 positions agree with TRBD1. This CDR3 spans 16 amino acids. The germline gives CDR1 MNHEY, CDR2 SVGAGI. V was clipped by 0 bases and J by 4 bases; unmatched bases: 5. CDR3 coding DNA: TGTGCCAGCAGTTACTCGATGGACAGGGGGCAGTACGAGCAGTACTTC. It is translated as CASSYSMDRGQYEQYF.

This clone appeared a single time. This chain joins TRBV7-9 and TRBJ2-5, with TRBD1 matching 7 bases. V was clipped by 4 bases and J by 0 bases; unmatched bases: 2. The germline gives CDR1 SEHNR, CDR2 FQNEAQ (reference sequence). The length of the CDR3 is 14 residues. The CDR3 nucleotides read TGTGCCAGCAGCTCGGGACAGTACCAAGAGACCCAGTACTTC. It translates to CASSSGQYQETQYF.

The chain joins TRBV7-3 to TRBJ2-5; tentatively, D is TRBD2 (5 bases). This CDR3 spans 15 amino acids. Germline loops: CDR1 SGHTA, CDR2 FQGTGA. V shed 4 bases and J shed 1 base, with 13 bases lying between them. The CDR3 nucleotides are TGTGCCAGCAGCTCTTCGGGGTGGGCCCAAGAGACCCAGTACTTC. Protein sequence: CASSSSGWAQETQYF. The full variable domain, completed using reference TRBV7-3 and TRBJ2-5, is GAGVSQTPSNKVTEKGKYVELRCDPISGHTALYWYRQSLGQGPEFLIYFQGTGAADDSGLPNDRFFAVRPEGSVSTLKIQRTERGDSAVYLCASSSSGWAQETQYFGPGTRLLVL.

V is TRBV5-4 and J is TRBJ1-1; unclear D gene. Germline V gene sequence: CDR1 SGHNT, CDR2 YYREEE (reference sequence). Trimming took 1 base from V and 8 from J, leaving 9 bases between them. The CDR3 has 12 amino acids. CDR3 sequence: CASSLPPSEAFF. Written as DNA, the CDR3 is TGTGCCAGCAGCTTGCCGCCGTCGGAAGCTTTCTTT.